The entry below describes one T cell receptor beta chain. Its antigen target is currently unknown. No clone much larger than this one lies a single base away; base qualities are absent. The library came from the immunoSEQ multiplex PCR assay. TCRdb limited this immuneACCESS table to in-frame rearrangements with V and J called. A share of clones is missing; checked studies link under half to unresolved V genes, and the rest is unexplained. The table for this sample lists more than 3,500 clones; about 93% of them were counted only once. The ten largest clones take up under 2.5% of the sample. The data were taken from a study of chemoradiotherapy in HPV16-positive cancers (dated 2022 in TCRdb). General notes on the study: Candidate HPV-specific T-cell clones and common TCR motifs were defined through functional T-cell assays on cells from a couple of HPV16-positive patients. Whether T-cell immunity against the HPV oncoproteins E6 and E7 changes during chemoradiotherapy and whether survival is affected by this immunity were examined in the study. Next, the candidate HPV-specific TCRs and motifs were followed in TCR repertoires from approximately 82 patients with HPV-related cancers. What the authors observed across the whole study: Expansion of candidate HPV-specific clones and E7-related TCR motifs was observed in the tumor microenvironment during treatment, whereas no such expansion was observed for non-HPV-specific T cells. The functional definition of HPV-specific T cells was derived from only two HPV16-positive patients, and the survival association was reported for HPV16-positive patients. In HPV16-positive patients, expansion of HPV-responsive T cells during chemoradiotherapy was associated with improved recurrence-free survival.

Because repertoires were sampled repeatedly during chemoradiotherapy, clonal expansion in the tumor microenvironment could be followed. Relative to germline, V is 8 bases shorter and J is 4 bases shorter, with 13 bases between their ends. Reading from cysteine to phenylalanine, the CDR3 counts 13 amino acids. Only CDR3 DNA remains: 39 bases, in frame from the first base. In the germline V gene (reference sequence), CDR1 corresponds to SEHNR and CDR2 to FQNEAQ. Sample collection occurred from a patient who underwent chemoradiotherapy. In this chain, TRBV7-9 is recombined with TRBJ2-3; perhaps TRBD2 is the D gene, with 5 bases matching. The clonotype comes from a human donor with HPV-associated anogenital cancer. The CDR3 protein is CASRPSGADTQYF. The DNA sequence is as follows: TGTGCCAGCCGCCCGTCCGGGGCAGATACGCAGTATTTT.